This entry lists 17 T cell receptor beta chains sequenced from one sample in a study of cytomegalovirus exposure and HLA in healthy donors. TCRdb's table, derived via immunoSEQ multiplex PCR, lists solely in-frame clones and lacks some. The sample consists of approximately 110,000 clones, about 94% of them appearing once. Sequenced material: PBMCs. The receptor set was obtained from a woman in her late teens or twenties in good health and CMV-seronegative.

This chain connects TRBV10-2 to TRBJ2-3; 16 bases are a match to TRBD2. CDR3 length: 19 amino acids. CDR1 is WSHSY, CDR2 SAAADI, per germline. J lost 0 bases, V lost 4 bases, and 7 bases had no gene match. CDR3 bases: TGCGCCAGCAGTGTCGGGACTAGCGGGAGGGACCCCAGCACAGATACGCAGTATTTT. It encodes CASSVGTSGRDPSTDTQYF.

The gene calls are TRBV6-5 and TRBJ2-1, with D perhaps TRBD2 (5 bases). Between the trimmed V and J ends, which lost 6 bases and 6 bases, there was a span of 18 bases. This CDR3 contains 15 residues. CDR1 is MNHEY and CDR2 is SVGAGI in the germline V gene. The CDR3, as DNA: TGTGCCAGCAGACCCCCGGGGAGCCTTTCCAATGAGCAGTTCTTC. It encodes CASRPPGSLSNEQFF.

The chain combines TRBV30 with TRBJ2-5; 7 bases align to TRBD2. Germline V gene sequence: CDR1 GTSNPN, CDR2 SVGIG (reference sequence). CDR3 length equals 14 residues. Trimming at V came to 5 bases and at J to 4 bases, leaving 10 bases not matched to a gene. DNA of the CDR3: TGTGCCTGGGGACTAGTAGATCAGCGAGAGACCCAGTACTTC. Its protein is CAWGLVDQRETQYF.

A single count supports this clone. The chain combines TRBV7-9 with TRBJ1-2; D call uncertain. CDR1 and CDR2 (germline): SEHNR, FQNEAQ (reference sequence). This CDR3 has 15 residues. V lost 9 bases and J 2 bases, leaving 19 bases between the germline ends. The CDR3 reads CASSDPKRGNYGYTF. The CDR3 DNA reads TGTGCCAGTAGCGACCCTAAAAGAGGCAACTATGGCTACACCTTC.

The chain uses TRBV7-9 and TRBJ1-1; D unresolved. This CDR3 is 12 amino acids long. Germline CDR1 SEHNR, CDR2 FQNEAQ (reference sequence). V was pared by 2 bases and J by 6 bases, with 7 bases between. CDR3 coding DNA: TGTGCCAGCAGCTTACAGACTCCTGAAGCTTTCTTT. Its protein product is CASSLQTPEAFF. The full variable domain, in which reference TRBV7-9 and TRBJ1-1 provide the parts outside the CDR3, is DTGVSQNPRHKITKRGQNVTFRCDPISEHNRLYWYRQTLGQGPEFLTYFQNEAQLEKSRLLSDRFSAERPKGSFSTLEIQRTEQGDSAMYLCASSLQTPEAFFGQGTRLTVV.

The rearrangement joins TRBV6-5 to TRBJ1-3; 10 bases are shared with TRBD1. Germline V lookup: CDR1 MNHEY, CDR2 SVGAGI. J gave up 0 bases and V 4 bases, and 0 bases lay outside the gene matches. The CDR3 has 15 residues. The CDR3 DNA reads as TGTGCCAGCAGTTGGACAGGGGGCTCTGGAAACACCATATATTTT. Translating it yields CASSWTGGSGNTIYF.

The chain is built from TRBV5-6 and TRBJ1-1; D might be TRBD1 (5 bases). The germline gives CDR1 SGHDT, CDR2 YYEEEE. V was pared by 4 bases and J by 2 bases, with 12 bases between. The CDR3 has 14 residues. In nucleotides, the CDR3 is TGTGCCAGCAGCCCATTGACAGTCAACACTGAAGCTTTCTTT. It codes for CASSPLTVNTEAFF.

This chain uses TRBV6-4 with TRBJ2-1; 14 bases are shared with TRBD2. This CDR3 has 14 residues. Germline-derived CDR1 and CDR2 are MRHNA and SNTAGT. Trimming took 2 bases from V and 9 from J; bases not matched to a gene: 0. The CDR3 loop is CASSDGTSGSEQFF. CDR3 nucleotides: TGTGCCAGCAGTGACGGGACTAGCGGGAGTGAGCAGTTCTTC.

The CDR3 protein is CASSPPGLAGGGEQYF. CDR3 DNA sequence: TGTGCCAGCAGTCCACCGGGACTAGCGGGAGGAGGCGAGCAGTACTTC. The J gene is TRBJ2-7, the V gene TRBV27; 15 bases fit TRBD2. This CDR3 comprises 16 residues. Per germline, CDR1 MNHEY and CDR2 SMNVEV (reference sequence). Trimming at V came to 5 bases and at J to 6 bases, leaving 8 bases not matched to a gene.

On this clone: Given a much more abundant clone one base away, this may be a read error. The chain carries TRBV2 and TRBJ2-3; 11 positions match TRBD2. CDR1 is SNHLY, CDR2 FYNNEI, per germline. CDR3 length equals 15 residues. Losses at the gene ends were 2 bases for V and 3 bases for J; bases not matched to a gene: 1. The CDR3 reads CASSETSGRTDTQYF. In DNA, the CDR3 is TGTGCCAGCAGTGAAACTAGCGGGAGAACAGATACGCAGTATTTT.

V and J are TRBV4-1 and TRBJ2-3; D ambiguous. The germline V and J ends were trimmed by 3 bases and 1 base, with 5 bases remaining between them. This CDR3 is 13 amino acids long. The germline V gene has CDR1 MGHRA and CDR2 YSYEKL. For the CDR3, the DNA is TGCGCCAGCAGCCATACAGGCACAGATACGCAGTATTTT. Encoded protein: CASSHTGTDTQYF.

The chain recombines TRBV5-6 with TRBJ2-3; 9 positions agree with TRBD2. Germline CDR1 reads SGHDT; CDR2 reads YYEEEE. J lost 0 bases, V lost 4 bases, and 6 bases had no gene match. The CDR3 loop spans 16 amino acids. The CDR3 protein is CASSKSAGGSTDTQYF. The CDR3 coding sequence is TGTGCCAGCAGCAAATCGGCGGGAGGGAGCACAGATACGCAGTATTTT.

This clone was seen only once. This chain uses TRBV4-2 with TRBJ2-7; D not resolved. Germline CDR1 LGHNA, CDR2 YNFKEQ. The ends were cut back, 0 bases at V and 0 bases at J, with 12 bases in the middle. The CDR3 loop spans 16 amino acids. This CDR3 reads CASSQDRGQLSYEQYF. CDR3 DNA sequence: TGTGCCAGCAGCCAAGATCGAGGCCAGCTCTCCTACGAGCAGTACTTC.

V is TRBV28 and J is TRBJ2-5; D ambiguous. The germline V gene has CDR1 MDHEN and CDR2 SYDVKM. Trimming stripped 6 bases from V and 2 bases from J, with 7 bases between. The CDR3 has 12 residues. DNA of the CDR3: TGTGCCAGCAGCAATTTTCAAGAGACCCAGTACTTC. This encodes CASSNFQETQYF.

The V call is TRBV5-1, the J call TRBJ1-1; TRBD1 matches 7 bases. Germline values: CDR1 SGHRS, CDR2 YFSETQ. With 3 bases clipped from V and 7 bases from J, the junction kept 12 bases outside the gene matches. This CDR3 has 15 amino acids. CDR3 bases: TGCGCCAGCAGCTCGGCAGGGGGAAACCCGGATGAAGCTTTCTTT. Its protein product is CASSSAGGNPDEAFF.

V gene TRBV4-2 combines with J gene TRBJ1-1, with D possibly being TRBD1 (6 bases). The V and J ends lost 1 base and 0 bases respectively, with 9 bases between them. The CDR3 is 15 residues long. Germline CDR1 reads LGHNA; CDR2 reads YNFKEQ. Written as DNA, the CDR3 is TGTGCCAGCAGCCAAGTAAGACAGGTGAACACTGAAGCTTTCTTT. It translates to CASSQVRQVNTEAFF.

The chain employs TRBV14 and TRBJ1-2; possibly TRBD1 for D (5 bases). Germline V gene data show CDR1 as SGHDN and CDR2 as FVKESK. Deletions cut 0 bases from V and 5 bases from J, with 10 bases between. The CDR3 sequence is 14 residues long. CDR3 DNA sequence: TGTGCCAGCAGCCAAGAACCAGGGCGGTATGGCTACACCTTC. It translates to CASSQEPGRYGYTF.